This T cell receptor beta chain was obtained from a study of blood T cell repertoires in COVID-19. This CDR3 comprises 13 residues. V lost 5 bases and J 2 bases, leaving 7 bases between the germline ends. Germline loops: CDR1 MDHEN, CDR2 SYDVKM. Data came from immunoSEQ multiplex PCR; TCRdb stores just in-frame clones and leaves some out. The sample carries hundreds of thousands of clones, 75% to 90% recorded once. The receptor was isolated from a man aged 18 to 35 who had recovered from COVID-19. The material sequenced was PBMCs or T cells enriched from blood (not recorded which). The V call is TRBV28, the J call TRBJ1-5; D remains unclear. The CDR3 spells CASSRVRNQPQHF. The CDR3 nucleotides are TGTGCCAGCAGTCGGGTACGCAATCAGCCCCAGCATTTT.